This T cell receptor beta chain came from a study of blood T cell repertoires in COVID-19. Study overall: Material from acute and convalescent COVID-19 was sourced from the United States, Italy and Spain. PBMCs, B-cell-depleted T cells, or T cells provided the cDNA or gDNA that made up the material.

The CDR3 loop spans 15 amino acids. Germline CDR1 and CDR2: WSHSY and SAAADI. V was pared by 4 bases and J by 0 bases, with 6 bases of the junction left unmatched. Authors' data handling: Researchers report that nucleated cell counts were estimated from reference gene primer amplification. Here immunoSEQ multiplex PCR was the method, and the copy in TCRdb shows in-frame clones only, minus some. The V and J calls and clone size were taken over from that table, and D and trimming were inferred from the DNA. The table shows approximately 200,000 clones, with 85% to 90% occurring only once. The V gene is TRBV10-2, the J gene TRBJ2-7; TRBD1 agrees at 7 bases. Specimen: peripheral blood. The sequence was collected from a man aged 45 to 65 with acute or convalescent COVID-19. The CDR3 DNA reads TGCGCCAGCAGTGTGCCCGGGACAGACTCCTACGAGCAGTACTTC. Translation gives CASSVPGTDSYEQYF.